These T cell receptor beta chains were read from a single sample in a study of PD-1 blockade in classical Hodgkin lymphoma. The assay was immunoSEQ multiplex PCR, and TCRdb's table has in-frame clones only and misses some. Of 30,000 to 35,000 clones in the sample, roughly four fifths are singletons; the top ten hold approximately 29%. The material was peripheral blood mononuclear cells (PBMCs), obtained at baseline. The receptors here all came from a human donor with classical Hodgkin lymphoma. Both conserved end residues are part of each CDR3. Each record gives: J gene, D gene, V gene, CDR3 DNA, CDR3 protein. A D gene is named only where the DNA matches it firmly.

TRBJ2-2	TRBD1	TRBV2	TGTGCCACCGGACAGGGAAACACCGGGGAGCTGTTTTTT	CATGQGNTGELFF
TRBJ1-4	-	TRBV6-6	TGTGCCAGCACACAGAGCCCCGCGCCTGAAAAACTGTTTTTT	CASTQSPAPEKLFF
TRBJ1-2	TRBD1	TRBV5-1	TGCGCCAGCAGCTTGGGGGACAGGGGGCCCGGTGGCTACACCTTC	CASSLGDRGPGGYTF
TRBJ2-1	-	TRBV6-5	TGTGCCAGCAGTTACTCCCCGGAGTTGTACTACAATGAGCAGTTCTTC	CASSYSPELYYNEQFF
TRBJ1-2	-	TRBV19	TGTGCCACCCGATTGGGGGGCCTTAACTATGGCTACACCTTC	CATRLGGLNYGYTF
TRBJ1-3	-	TRBV5-8	TGTGCCAGCAGCTTGGGGCTTATCTCTGGAAACACCATATATTTT	CASSLGLISGNTIYF
TRBJ2-1	TRBD1	TRBV28	TGTGCCAGCAGGAGACAGGGGGCCTACAATGAGCAGTTCTTC	CASRRQGAYNEQFF
TRBJ2-1	-	TRBV5-4	TGTGCCAGCAGCTTACCCGGACTTACCTACAATGAGCAGTTCTTC	CASSLPGLTYNEQFF
TRBJ2-4	-	TRBV4-2	TGTGCCAGCAGCCAAGATAAAGGCCACCGGGGCATTCAGTACTTC	CASSQDKGHRGIQYF
TRBJ1-1	-	TRBV10-3	TGTGCCATTATGAGGCAGCTGAACACTGAAGCTTTCTTT	CAIMRQLNTEAFF
TRBJ1-1	TRBD1	TRBV29-1	TGCAGCGTGGACAGGAATCTGAACACTGAAGCTTTCTTT	CSVDRNLNTEAFF
TRBJ1-5	-	TRBV7-9	TGTGCCAGCAGCTTAGTGGGGGATAGCAATCAGCCCCAGCATTTT	CASSLVGDSNQPQHF
TRBJ1-5	-	TRBV18	TGTGCCAGCTCACCAACAGAGGGGCAGCCCCAGCATTTT	CASSPTEGQPQHF